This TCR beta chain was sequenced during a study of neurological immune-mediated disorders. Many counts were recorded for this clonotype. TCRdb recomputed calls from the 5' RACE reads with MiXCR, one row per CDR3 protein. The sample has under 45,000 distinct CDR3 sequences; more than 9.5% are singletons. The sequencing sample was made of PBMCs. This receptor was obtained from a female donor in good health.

CDR3 residues: CSVRWGLAETQYF. The CDR3 DNA is TGCAGCGTTAGATGGGGGCTAGCAGAGACCCAGTACTTC. This rearrangement joins TRBV29-1 to TRBJ2-5, with D perhaps matching TRBD1 (6 bases). Germline V gene data show CDR1 as SQVTM and CDR2 as ANQGSEA. The CDR3 runs 13 residues. With 5 bases removed from V and 4 bases from J, the gap between germline ends came to 14 bases.